Detailed here is one T cell receptor (beta chain). The antigen is unknown. These data come from a study of tumor and adjacent non-tumor tissue in lung cancer. Losses at the gene ends were 6 bases for V and 6 bases for J; bases not matched to a gene: 27. Germline V CDR1 and CDR2: SEHNR, FQNEAQ (reference sequence). The CDR3 runs to 22 residues. A modified ARM-PCR protocol with three rounds of nested PCR amplified TCRbeta. TCRdb reanalysed the multiplex PCR reads using MiXCR and keeps one entry per CDR3 protein. This sample carries approximately 86,000 distinct CDR3 sequences, approximately 77% of them seen once, and the ten largest clones take under 9.5%. No cell sorting was done before RNA was extracted from the tissue. Study results and caveats: Shorter survival was associated with higher TCR diversity in tumors.

The clonotype was recovered from a woman aged 40 to 50 with non-small cell lung cancer. V usage is TRBV7-9 and J usage is TRBJ2-3; the match to TRBD2 covers 13 bases. Source material: lung tumor tissue. DNA for the CDR3: TGTGCCAGCAGTTCATTCGCCGAAACTAGCGGGAGGGCCTGGGGGGTTTCGGATACGCAGTATTTT. Residues: CASSSFAETSGRAWGVSDTQYF.